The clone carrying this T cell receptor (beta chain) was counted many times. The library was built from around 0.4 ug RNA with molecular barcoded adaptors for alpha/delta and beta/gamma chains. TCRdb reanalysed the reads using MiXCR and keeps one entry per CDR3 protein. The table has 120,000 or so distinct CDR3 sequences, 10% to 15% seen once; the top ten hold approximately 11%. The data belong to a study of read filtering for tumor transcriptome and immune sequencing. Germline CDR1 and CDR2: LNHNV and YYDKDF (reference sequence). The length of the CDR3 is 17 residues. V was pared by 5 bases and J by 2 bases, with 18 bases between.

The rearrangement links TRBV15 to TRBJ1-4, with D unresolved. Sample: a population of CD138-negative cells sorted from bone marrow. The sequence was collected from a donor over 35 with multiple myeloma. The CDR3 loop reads CATSPLKREPTNEKLFF. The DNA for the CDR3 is TGTGCCACCAGCCCCCTCAAGCGGGAGCCTACTAATGAAAAACTGTTTTTT.